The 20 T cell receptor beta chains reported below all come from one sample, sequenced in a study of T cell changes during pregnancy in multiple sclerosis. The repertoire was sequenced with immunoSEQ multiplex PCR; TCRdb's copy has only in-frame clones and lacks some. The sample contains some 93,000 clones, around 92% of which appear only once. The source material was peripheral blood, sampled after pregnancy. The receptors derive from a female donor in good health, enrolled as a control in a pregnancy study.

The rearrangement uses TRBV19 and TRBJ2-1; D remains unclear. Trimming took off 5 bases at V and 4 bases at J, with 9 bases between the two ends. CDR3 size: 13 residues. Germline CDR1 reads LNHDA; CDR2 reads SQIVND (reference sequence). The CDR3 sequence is CASSLRVYNEQFF. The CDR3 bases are TGTGCCAGTAGTCTTCGGGTATACAATGAGCAGTTCTTC.

The CDR3 DNA follows: TGTGCCACCAGCGACAGGGCAAAGGACACCGGGGAGCTGTTTTTT. It translates to CATSDRAKDTGELFF. The chain employs TRBV15 and TRBJ2-2; 7 nucleotides agree with TRBD1. This CDR3 has 15 amino acids. Germline V gene sequence: CDR1 LNHNV, CDR2 YYDKDF (reference sequence). Trimming removed 5 bases from V and 3 bases from J; junction bases left unmatched: 6.

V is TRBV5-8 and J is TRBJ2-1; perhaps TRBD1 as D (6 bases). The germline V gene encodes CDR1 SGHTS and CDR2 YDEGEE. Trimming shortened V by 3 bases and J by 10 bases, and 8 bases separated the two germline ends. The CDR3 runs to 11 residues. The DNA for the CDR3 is TGTGCCAGCAGCTGGGGGCGGGAGCAGTTCTTC. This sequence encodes CASSWGREQFF.

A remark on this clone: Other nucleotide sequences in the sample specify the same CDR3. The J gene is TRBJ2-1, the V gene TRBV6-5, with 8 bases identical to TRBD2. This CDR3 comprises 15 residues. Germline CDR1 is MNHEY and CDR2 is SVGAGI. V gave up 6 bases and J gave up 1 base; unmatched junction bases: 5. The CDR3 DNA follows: TGTGCCAGCAGCGGGCGACTAGCGTCCTACAATGAGCAGTTCTTC. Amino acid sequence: CASSGRLASYNEQFF.

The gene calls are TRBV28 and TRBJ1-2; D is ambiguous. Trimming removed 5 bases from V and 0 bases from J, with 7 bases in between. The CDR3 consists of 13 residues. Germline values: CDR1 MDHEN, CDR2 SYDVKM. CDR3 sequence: CASSRTPNYGYTF. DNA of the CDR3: TGTGCCAGCAGTCGGACTCCTAACTATGGCTACACCTTC.

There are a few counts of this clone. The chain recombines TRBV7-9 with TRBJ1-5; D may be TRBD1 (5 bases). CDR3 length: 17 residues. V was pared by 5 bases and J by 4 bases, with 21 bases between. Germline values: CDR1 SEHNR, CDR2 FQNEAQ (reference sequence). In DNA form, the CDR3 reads TGTGCCAGCAGCGCGCCAACTGATAGGGGTCTGAATCAGCCCCAGCATTTT. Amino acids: CASSAPTDRGLNQPQHF.

The CDR3 spells CASSLETGKSPLHF. As DNA, the CDR3 is TGTGCCAGCAGCTTGGAGACAGGGAAGTCACCCCTCCACTTT. The chain has TRBV5-4 and TRBJ1-6; 7 positions match TRBD1. The CDR3 spans 14 residues. In germline, CDR1 is SGHNT, CDR2 YYREEE (reference sequence). The J segment lost 10 bases and the V segment lost 0 bases, leaving 4 bases of the junction unmatched.

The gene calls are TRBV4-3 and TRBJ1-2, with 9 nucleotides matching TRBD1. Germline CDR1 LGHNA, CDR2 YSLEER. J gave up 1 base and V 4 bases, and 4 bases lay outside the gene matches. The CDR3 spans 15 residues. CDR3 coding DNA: TGCGCCAGCAGCCTTAGGGACAGGGTTAACTATGGCTACACCTTC. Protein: CASSLRDRVNYGYTF.

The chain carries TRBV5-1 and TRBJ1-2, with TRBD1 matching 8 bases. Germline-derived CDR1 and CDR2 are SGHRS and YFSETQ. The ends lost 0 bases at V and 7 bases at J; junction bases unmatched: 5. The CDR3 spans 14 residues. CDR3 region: CASSLGDRGGGYTF. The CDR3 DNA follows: TGCGCCAGCAGCTTGGGCGACAGGGGTGGTGGCTACACCTTC.

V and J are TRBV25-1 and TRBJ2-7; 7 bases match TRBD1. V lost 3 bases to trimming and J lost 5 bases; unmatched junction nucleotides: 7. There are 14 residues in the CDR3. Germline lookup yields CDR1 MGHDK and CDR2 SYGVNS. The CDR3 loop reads CASSDMTGMDEQYF. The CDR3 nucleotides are TGTGCCAGCAGTGATATGACAGGGATGGACGAGCAGTACTTC.

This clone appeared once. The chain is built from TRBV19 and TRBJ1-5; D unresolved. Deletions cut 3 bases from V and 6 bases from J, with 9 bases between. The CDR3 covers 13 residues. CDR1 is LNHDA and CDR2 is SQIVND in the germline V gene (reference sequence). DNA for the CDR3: TGTGCCAGTAGTATGGCAGCGGGTCAGCCCCAGCATTTT. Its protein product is CASSMAAGQPQHF.

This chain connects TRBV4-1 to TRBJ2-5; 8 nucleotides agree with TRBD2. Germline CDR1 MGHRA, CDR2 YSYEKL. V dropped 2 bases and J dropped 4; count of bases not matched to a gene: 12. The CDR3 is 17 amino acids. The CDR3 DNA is TGCGCCAGCAGCCAAAGTGGGCCGGGGGGGGTTATAGAGACCCAGTACTTC. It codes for CASSQSGPGGVIETQYF.

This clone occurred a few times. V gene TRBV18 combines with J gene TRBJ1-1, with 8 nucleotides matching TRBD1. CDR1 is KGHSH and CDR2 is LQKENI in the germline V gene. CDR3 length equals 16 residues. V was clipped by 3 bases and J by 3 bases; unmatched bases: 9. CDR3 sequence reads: CASSPGTGLRDTEAFF. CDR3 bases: TGTGCCAGCTCACCGGGGACAGGCCTCAGGGACACTGAAGCTTTCTTT.

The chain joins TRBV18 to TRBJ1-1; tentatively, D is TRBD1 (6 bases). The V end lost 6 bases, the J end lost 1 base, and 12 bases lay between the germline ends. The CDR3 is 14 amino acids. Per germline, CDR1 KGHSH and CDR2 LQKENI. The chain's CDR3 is CASSGGGGNTEAFF. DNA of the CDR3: TGTGCCAGCTCCGGAGGGGGGGGGAACACTGAAGCTTTCTTT.

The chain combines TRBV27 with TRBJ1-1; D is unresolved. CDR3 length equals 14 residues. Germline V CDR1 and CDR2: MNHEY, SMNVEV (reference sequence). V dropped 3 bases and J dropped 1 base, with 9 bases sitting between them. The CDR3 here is CASSFVRGNTEAFF. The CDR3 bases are TGTGCCAGCAGTTTCGTTCGGGGGAACACTGAAGCTTTCTTT.

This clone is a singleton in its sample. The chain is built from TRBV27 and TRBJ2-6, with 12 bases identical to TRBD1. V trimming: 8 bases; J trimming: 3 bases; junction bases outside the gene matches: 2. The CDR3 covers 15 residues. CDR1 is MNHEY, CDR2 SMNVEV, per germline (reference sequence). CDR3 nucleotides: TGTGCCAGCGGGACAGGGGGCGGTGGGGCCAACGTCCTGACTTTC. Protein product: CASGTGGGGANVLTF.

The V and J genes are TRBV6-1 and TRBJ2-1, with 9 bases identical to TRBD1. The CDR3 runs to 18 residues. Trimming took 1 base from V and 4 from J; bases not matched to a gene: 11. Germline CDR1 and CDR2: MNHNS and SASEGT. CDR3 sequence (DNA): TGTGCCAGCAGTGAAGAAGGGGGATGGGACAGGGCGTACAATGAGCAGTTCTTC. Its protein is CASSEEGGWDRAYNEQFF.

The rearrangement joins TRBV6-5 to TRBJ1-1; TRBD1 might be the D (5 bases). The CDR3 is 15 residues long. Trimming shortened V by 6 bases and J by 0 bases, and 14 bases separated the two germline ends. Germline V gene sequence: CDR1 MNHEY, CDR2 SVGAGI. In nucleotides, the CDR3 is TGTGCCAGCAGGCAGGCGGGACGGTTGAACACTGAAGCTTTCTTT. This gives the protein CASRQAGRLNTEAFF.

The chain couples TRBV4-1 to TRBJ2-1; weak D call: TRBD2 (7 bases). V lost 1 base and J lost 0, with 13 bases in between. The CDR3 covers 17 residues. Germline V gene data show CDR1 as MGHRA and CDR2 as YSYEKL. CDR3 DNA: TGCGCCAGCAGCCAAGTGGGGGGGGGCCTCTCCTACAATGAGCAGTTCTTC. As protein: CASSQVGGGLSYNEQFF.

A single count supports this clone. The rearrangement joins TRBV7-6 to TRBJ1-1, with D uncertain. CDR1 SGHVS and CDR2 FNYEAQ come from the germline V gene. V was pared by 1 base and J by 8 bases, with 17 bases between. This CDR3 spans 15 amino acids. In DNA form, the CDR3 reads TGTGCCAGCAGCTTAGTTCCCGATTCACAACGAGAAGCTTTCTTT. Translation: CASSLVPDSQREAFF.